This T cell receptor beta chain was identified during a study of blood T cell repertoires in COVID-19. Study-wide context: Spain, Italy and the United States supplied samples that represented acute and convalescent COVID-19. In each case, the material was cDNA or gDNA derived from T cells, B-cell-depleted T cells, or PBMCs.

The germline V gene encodes CDR1 MNHEY and CDR2 SVGEGT. The CDR3 consists of 14 residues. V was shortened by 9 bases and J by 1 base, with 15 bases between the two germline ends. Original processing methods: Reference gene primer amplification gave estimated nucleated cell counts. The table came from immunoSEQ multiplex PCR; TCRdb's copy has only in-frame clones and leaves some out. For V, J and clone size, that table is used; D and trimming come from the DNA. In the table there are 380,000 or so clones, 80% to 90% of which are singletons. The rearrangement uses TRBV6-2 or TRBV6-3 and TRBJ1-1; D call uncertain. Sequenced material: peripheral blood. This receptor was taken from a man aged 35 to 55 with acute or convalescent COVID-19. The CDR3 sequence is CASSLWRENTEAFF. CDR3 bases: TGTGCCAGTAGCCTCTGGAGGGAGAACACTGAAGCTTTCTTT.